Each of the 4 T cell receptor beta chains below was sequenced from the same sample in a study of blood T cell repertoires in COVID-19. TCRdb's table, derived via immunoSEQ multiplex PCR, lists solely in-frame clones and lacks some. This table has 200,000 to 250,000 clones, approximately 80% appearing once. Sample: peripheral blood. The receptors originated from a woman of 80 years or more with COVID-19, enrolled during active disease.

The rearrangement uses TRBV21-1 and TRBJ2-7; the table assigns TRBD1, which was not confirmed against the DNA. TRBV21-1 is flagged as a pseudogene. The CDR3 extends over 15 amino acids. In DNA form, the CDR3 reads TGTGCCAGCACCCCGGGACAGGAGACATCCTACGAGCAGTACTTC. Protein product: CASTPGQETSYEQYF.

J is TRBJ1-3 and V is TRBV6-5; 9 positions match TRBD1. V shed 4 bases and J 2 bases; nucleotides not matched to a gene: 6. The CDR3 sequence is 16 residues long. CDR1 is MNHEY and CDR2 is SVGAGI in the germline V gene. DNA of the CDR3: TGTGCCAGCAGTTCCGGGACAGGGCTTGCTGGAAACACCATATATTTT. It encodes CASSSGTGLAGNTIYF.

The V call is TRBV27, the J call TRBJ2-2; D perhaps matches TRBD1 (5 bases). Germline V CDR1 and CDR2: MNHEY, SMNVEV (reference sequence). V dropped 6 bases and J dropped 0 bases, with 8 bases sitting between them. This CDR3 region has 14 residues. The CDR3 nucleotides read TGTGCCAGCAGGGGGCAAGCGAACACCGGGGAGCTGTTTTTT. Its translation: CASRGQANTGELFF.

The rearrangement joins TRBV6-5 to TRBJ1-3; 7 bases align to TRBD1. The V gene's germline CDR1 is MNHEY and CDR2 SVGAGI. The CDR3 contains 15 residues. Trimming cost V 5 bases and J 7 bases; bases outside gene matches: 11. DNA for the CDR3: TGTGCCAGCAGTCGGGACAGCCTGGTTGGGAACACCATATATTTT. Translated: CASSRDSLVGNTIYF.